This T cell receptor (beta chain) emerged from a study of radiotherapy plus CTLA-4 blockade in lung cancer listed by TCRdb under 2018. Looking at the study overall: Among the enrolled patients, approximately 17% had an objective response, and roughly 30% reached disease control. Overall study results and their limits: Increased serum interferon-beta after radiation, together with early dynamic changes in blood T cell clones, were reported to be the strongest predictors of response. TCR clones derived from tumors expanded in peripheral blood after treatment with radiotherapy and ipilimumab.

On this clone: No antigen is known for it. The record has no base qualities; no much larger clone is one base away.

The study tested focal radiation therapy combined with CTLA-4 blockade (ipilimumab) in patients with chemo-refractory metastatic non-small-cell lung cancer. Library generation was performed with the immunoSEQ multiplex PCR assay. TCRdb provides this immuneACCESS table in a form limited to in-frame rearrangements. Some clones are lacking; in checked studies, under half of them reflect an unresolved V gene, and why the rest are absent is not known. This sample comprises tens of thousands of clones, around four fifths of them detected only once. Jointly, the top ten make up 20% to 30% of the sample. This specimen consisted of peripheral blood, obtained from a patient treated with radiotherapy plus ipilimumab. The sequence was collected from a human donor with non-small cell lung cancer that progressed on radiotherapy plus ipilimumab.

The DNA sequence reads TGTGCCAGCAGGGACAGGCCCTTGATTTACGAGCAGTACTTC. Its coded protein is CASRDRPLIYEQYF. The chain is assembled from TRBV28 and TRBJ2-7; TRBD1 lines up with 7 middle nucleotides. Via the germline V gene, CDR1 is MDHEN and CDR2 SYDVKM. Germline trimming amounts to 6 bases on V and 4 bases on J, with 9 as the count of junction bases outside the gene matches. From cysteine to phenylalanine, the CDR3 is 14 amino acids long. Only the CDR3 DNA is retained, 42 bases long and in frame from the first base.